This TCR beta chain was obtained from a study of T cells in Graves' hyperthyroidism and ophthalmopathy. Study-wide results and caveats: Ophthalmopathy was model-predicted a median roughly 6.3 months pre-onset.

A remark on this clonotype: Its specificity is not known.

Criteria for exclusion of patients were uncontrolled infection, other autoimmune disease, pregnancy or lactation. V lost 1 base, J lost 10 bases, and 10 bases lay in between. CDR3 length: 12 amino acids. The germline gives CDR1 MNHEY, CDR2 SVGEGT. Using RNA transcripts as the source, TCR beta CDR3 regions were amplified. The HTBI primer set served for first-round RT-PCR of the TCR CDR3. TCRdb recomputed calls from the multiplex PCR reads with MiXCR, one row per CDR3 protein. The data contain roughly 700,000 distinct CDR3 sequences, 12% to 15% of them seen just once; the ten biggest clones take up 9.5% to 13%.

The V call is TRBV6-2 or TRBV6-3, the J call TRBJ1-1; a weak D match, TRBD1 (6 bases). This TCR was sampled from a young woman with Graves' hyperthyroidism. Specimen: blood. CDR3 nucleotides: TGTGCCAGCAGTTACTGGGGGGGGCGAGCTTTCTTT. The encoded protein is CASSYWGGRAFF.